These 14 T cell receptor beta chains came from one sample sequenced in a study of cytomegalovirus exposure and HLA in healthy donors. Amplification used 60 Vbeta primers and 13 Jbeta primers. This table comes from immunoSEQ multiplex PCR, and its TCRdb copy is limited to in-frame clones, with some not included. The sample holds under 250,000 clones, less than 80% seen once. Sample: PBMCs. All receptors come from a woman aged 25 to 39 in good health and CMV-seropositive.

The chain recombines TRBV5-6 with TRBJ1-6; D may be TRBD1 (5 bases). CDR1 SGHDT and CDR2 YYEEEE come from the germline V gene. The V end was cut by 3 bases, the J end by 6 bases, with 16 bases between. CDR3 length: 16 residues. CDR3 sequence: CASSSDSGTINSPLHF. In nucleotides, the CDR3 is TGTGCCAGCAGCTCGGATTCCGGGACTATTAATTCACCCCTCCACTTT. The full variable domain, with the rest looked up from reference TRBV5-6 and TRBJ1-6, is DAGVTQSPTHLIKTRGQQVTLRCSPKSGHDTVSWYQQALGQGPQFIFQYYEEEERQRGNFPDRFSGHQFPNYSSELNVNALLLGDSALYLCASSSDSGTINSPLHFGNGTRLTVT.

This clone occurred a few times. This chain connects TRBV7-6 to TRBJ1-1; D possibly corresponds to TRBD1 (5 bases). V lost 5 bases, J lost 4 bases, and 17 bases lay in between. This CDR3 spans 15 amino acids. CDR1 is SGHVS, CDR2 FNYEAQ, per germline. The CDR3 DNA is TGTGCCAGCAGCAACCCGCCGCAGGGTGCCACTGAAGCTTTCTTT. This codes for CASSNPPQGATEAFF.

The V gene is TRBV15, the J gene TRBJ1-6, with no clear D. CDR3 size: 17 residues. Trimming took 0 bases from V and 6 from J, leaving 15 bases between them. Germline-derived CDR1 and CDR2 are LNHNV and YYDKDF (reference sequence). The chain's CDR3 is CATSRDTVGRVNSPLHF. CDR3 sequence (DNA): TGTGCCACCAGCAGAGATACAGTCGGGAGGGTTAATTCACCCCTCCACTTT.

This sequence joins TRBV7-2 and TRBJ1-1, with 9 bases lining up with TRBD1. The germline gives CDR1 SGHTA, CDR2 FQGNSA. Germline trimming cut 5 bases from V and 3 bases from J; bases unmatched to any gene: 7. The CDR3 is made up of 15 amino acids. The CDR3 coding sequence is TGTGCCAGCAGCCCGCGACGACAGGGGGACACTGAAGCTTTCTTT. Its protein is CASSPRRQGDTEAFF.

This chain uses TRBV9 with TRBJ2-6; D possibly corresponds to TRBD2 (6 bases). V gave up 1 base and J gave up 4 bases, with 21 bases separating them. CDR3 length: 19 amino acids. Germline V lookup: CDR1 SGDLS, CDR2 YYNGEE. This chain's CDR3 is CASSVRGRPKKGGANVLTF. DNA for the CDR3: TGTGCCAGCAGCGTACGGGGGAGACCCAAGAAGGGCGGGGCCAACGTCCTGACTTTC.

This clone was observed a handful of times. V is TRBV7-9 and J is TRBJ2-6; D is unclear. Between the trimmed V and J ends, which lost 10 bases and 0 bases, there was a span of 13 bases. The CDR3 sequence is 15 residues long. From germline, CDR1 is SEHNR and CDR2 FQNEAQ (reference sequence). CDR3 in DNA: TGTGCCACCTTAGTACCATACTCTGGGGCCAACGTCCTGACTTTC. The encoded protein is CATLVPYSGANVLTF.

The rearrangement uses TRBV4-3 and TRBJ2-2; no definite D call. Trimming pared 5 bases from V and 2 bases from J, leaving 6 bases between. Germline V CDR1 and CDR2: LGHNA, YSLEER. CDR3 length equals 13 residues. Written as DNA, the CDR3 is TGCGCCAGCAGCGGGCCTAACACCGGGGAGCTGTTTTTT. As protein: CASSGPNTGELFF.

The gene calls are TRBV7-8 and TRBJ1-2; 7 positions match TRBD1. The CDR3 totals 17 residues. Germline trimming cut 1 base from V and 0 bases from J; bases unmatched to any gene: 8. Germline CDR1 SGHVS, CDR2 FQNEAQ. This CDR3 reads CASSLELLGQTNYGYTF. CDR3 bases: TGTGCCAGCAGCTTAGAACTCTTGGGACAGACTAACTATGGCTACACCTTC. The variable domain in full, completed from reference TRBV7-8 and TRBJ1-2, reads GAGVSQSPRYKVAKRGQDVALRCDPISGHVSLFWYQQALGQGPEFLTYFQNEAQLDKSGLPSDRFFAERPEGSVSTLKIQRTQQEDSAVYLCASSLELLGQTNYGYTFGSGTRLTVV.

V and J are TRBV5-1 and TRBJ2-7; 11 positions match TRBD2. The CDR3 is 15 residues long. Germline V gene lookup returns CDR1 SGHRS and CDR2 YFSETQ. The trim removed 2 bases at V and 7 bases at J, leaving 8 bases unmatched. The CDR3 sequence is CASSFSTSGMGEQYF. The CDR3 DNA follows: TGCGCCAGCAGCTTCTCGACTAGCGGGATGGGAGAGCAGTACTTC.

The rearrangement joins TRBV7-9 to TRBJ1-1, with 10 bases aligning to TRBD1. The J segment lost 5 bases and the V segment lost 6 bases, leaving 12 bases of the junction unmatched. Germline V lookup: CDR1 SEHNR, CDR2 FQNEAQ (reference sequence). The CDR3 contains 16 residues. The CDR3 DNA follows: TGTGCCAGCAGACCCGGGACAGGGGAGGTCGGGACTGAAGCTTTCTTT. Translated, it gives CASRPGTGEVGTEAFF.

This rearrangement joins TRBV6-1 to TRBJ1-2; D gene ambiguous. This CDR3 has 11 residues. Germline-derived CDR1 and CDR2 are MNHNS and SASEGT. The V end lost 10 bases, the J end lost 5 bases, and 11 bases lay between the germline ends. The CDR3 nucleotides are TGTGCCACCCGGCCGGGTTATGGCTACACCTTC. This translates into CATRPGYGYTF.

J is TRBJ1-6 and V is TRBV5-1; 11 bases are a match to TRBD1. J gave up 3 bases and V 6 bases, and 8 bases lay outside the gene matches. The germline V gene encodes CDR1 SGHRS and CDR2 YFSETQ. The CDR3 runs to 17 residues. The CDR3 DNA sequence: TGCGCCAGCACCCTCGGACAGGGGGCTTACTATAATTCACCCCTCCACTTT. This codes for CASTLGQGAYYNSPLHF.

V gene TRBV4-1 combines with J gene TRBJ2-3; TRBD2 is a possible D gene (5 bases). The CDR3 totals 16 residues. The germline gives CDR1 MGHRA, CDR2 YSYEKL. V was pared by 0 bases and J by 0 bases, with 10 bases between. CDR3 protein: CASSQDRAVSTDTQYF. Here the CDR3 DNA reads TGCGCCAGCAGCCAAGATCGAGCGGTTAGCACAGATACGCAGTATTTT.

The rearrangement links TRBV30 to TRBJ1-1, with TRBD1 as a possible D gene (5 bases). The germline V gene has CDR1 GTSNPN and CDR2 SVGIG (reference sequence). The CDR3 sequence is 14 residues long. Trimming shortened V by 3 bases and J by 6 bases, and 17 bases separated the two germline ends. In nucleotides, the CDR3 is TGTGCCTGGAGGAAAAGGGGCGGTTTCCCTGAAGCTTTCTTT. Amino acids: CAWRKRGGFPEAFF.